These 5 T cell receptor beta chains share one sample of origin, sequenced in a study of blood T cell repertoires in COVID-19. Libraries were prepared by immunoSEQ multiplex PCR; TCRdb keeps only in-frame clonotypes and omits some of them. This table holds hundreds of thousands of clones, approximately 89% found once. The specimen sequenced was peripheral blood. These TCRs come from a woman aged 18-29 years who had recovered from COVID-19.

CDR3 protein: CASILHGEAFF. In nucleotides, the CDR3 is TGTGCCAGCATCCTCCACGGTGAAGCTTTCTTT. This chain links TRBV12-3 or TRBV12-4 with TRBJ1-1; D gene unclear. CDR3 length: 11 residues. The V and J ends lost 7 bases and 7 bases respectively, with 10 bases between them.

This chain connects TRBV9 to TRBJ1-6; D ambiguous. The CDR3 runs 12 residues. Looked up from germline, CDR1 is SGDLS and CDR2 is YYNGEE. Trimming shortened V by 4 bases and J by 5 bases, and 4 bases separated the two germline ends. The CDR3 sequence is CASSLNNSPLHF. The DNA of the CDR3 is TGTGCCAGCAGCCTAAATAATTCACCCCTCCACTTT.

This chain connects TRBV25-1 to TRBJ2-2, with 8 bases lining up with TRBD1. J lost 4 bases, V lost 3 bases, and 10 bases had no gene match. This CDR3 contains 17 residues. Germline V gene data show CDR1 as MGHDK and CDR2 as SYGVNS. The CDR3 bases are TGTGCCAGCAGTGACGCCCATGTCGACAGGGGCACCGGGGAGCTGTTTTTT. As protein: CASSDAHVDRGTGELFF.

This clone was counted once. The chain has TRBV7-9 and TRBJ1-2, with D tentatively TRBD1 (6 bases). Trimming stripped 1 base from V and 4 bases from J, with 10 bases between. The CDR3 has 14 amino acids. Germline V gives CDR1 SEHNR, CDR2 FQNEAQ (reference sequence). The CDR3 DNA follows: TGTGCCAGCAGCTTAGAGGCCAGGGGCTATGGCTACACCTTC. It translates to CASSLEARGYGYTF.

The rearrangement links TRBV20-1 to TRBJ1-2; tentative D call: TRBD1 (5 bases). Germline V CDR1 and CDR2: DFQATT, SNEGSKA (reference sequence). This CDR3 spans 11 amino acids. V lost 3 bases to trimming and J lost 8 bases, with 10 bases between them. CDR3 loop: CSASGGGGYTF. As DNA, the CDR3 is TGCAGTGCTAGTGGGGGAGGAGGCTACACCTTC.